The rows below give T cell receptor beta chains drawn from one sample of a study of shared clonotypes between healthy human individuals. The data were produced by immunoSEQ multiplex PCR, yet TCRdb's version contains in-frame clones alone and is incomplete. The top ten clones hold 12% of a sample with roughly 480,000 clones, around 80% of them seen once. Sequenced: PBMCs. The receptors were gathered from a woman between 40 and 50 years old in good health. Some clones in this sample may be carry-over from other donors' samples. The CDR3 runs from the conserved cysteine through the conserved F or W. Each record gives: V gene, CDR3 protein.

V gene: TRBV29-1
CDR3 protein: CSVDPGLASNEQFF

V gene: TRBV6-1
CDR3 protein: CASSLVPEAYNEQFF

V gene: TRBV9
CDR3 protein: CASSEGLSGANVLTF

V gene: TRBV7-8
CDR3 protein: CASSSEAGFMAHYEQYF

V gene: TRBV7-2
CDR3 protein: CASSSQGRNTEAFF

V gene: TRBV19
CDR3 protein: CASTLDRNTDTQYF

V gene: TRBV5-6
CDR3 protein: CASSLEGPSYNEQFF

V gene: TRBV5-4
CDR3 protein: CASSPGTGYQETQYF

V gene: TRBV7-2
CDR3 protein: CASSLRAGNQPQHF

V gene: TRBV10-2
CDR3 protein: CASSSGGADTQYF

V gene: TRBV5-1
CDR3 protein: CASSQGGTREETQYF

V gene: TRBV11-2
CDR3 protein: CASSLVVAGGPSSYNEQFF

V gene: TRBV14
CDR3 protein: CASSQDAGIQETQYF

V gene: TRBV27
CDR3 protein: CASSTGGLNTEAFF

V gene: TRBV25-1
CDR3 protein: CASSEGLAGVVTQYF

V gene: TRBV2
CDR3 protein: CAKRRALNTEAFF

V gene: TRBV5-1
CDR3 protein: CASSFGLAGGRVGKNIQYF

V gene: TRBV30
CDR3 protein: CAWHPGLAGGEQYF

V gene: TRBV11-3
CDR3 protein: CASSLGLAGEGEQFF

V gene: TRBV6-1
CDR3 protein: CASSAHVGQAYEQYF

V gene: TRBV6-6
CDR3 protein: CASSRGGNQPQHF

V gene: TRBV27
CDR3 protein: CASSLSRGGYEQYF

V gene: TRBV5-1
CDR3 protein: CASSLEGRDTEAFF

V gene: TRBV7-9
CDR3 protein: CASSSSRGRTTEAFF

V gene: TRBV6-6
CDR3 protein: CASSYSISEGNTIYF

V gene: TRBV19
CDR3 protein: CASRKTTPNEQFF

V gene: TRBV11-2
CDR3 protein: CASSLSGSTVNTGELFF

V gene: TRBV7-2
CDR3 protein: CASSPSGTLYEQYF

V gene: TRBV27
CDR3 protein: CASSLMGTPYEQYF

V gene: TRBV6-5
CDR3 protein: CASSYSGQGLAYEQYF

V gene: TRBV6-5
CDR3 protein: CASRGGSGPYEQYF

V gene: TRBV7-9
CDR3 protein: CASSLRIRGETQYF

V gene: TRBV1
CDR3 protein: CTSQPGLAGERNTGELFF

V gene: TRBV10-3
CDR3 protein: CATAGGGAGYGYTF

V gene: TRBV4-1
CDR3 protein: CASSQQKEGYGYTF

V gene: TRBV5-4
CDR3 protein: CASSPGQGGGYYGYTF

V gene: TRBV7-8
CDR3 protein: CASSLDQWENIQYF

V gene: TRBV6-8
CDR3 protein: CANVGQYF

V gene: TRBV5-1
CDR3 protein: CASSPDPQANYGYTF

V gene: TRBV28
CDR3 protein: CASSIPTAQPQHF

V gene: TRBV6-6
CDR3 protein: CASSYKTGVADTQYF

V gene: TRBV18
CDR3 protein: CASSQREEGEQFF

V gene: TRBV20-1
CDR3 protein: CSGGIETQYF

V gene: TRBV4-1
CDR3 protein: CASSQPGTSGNIQYF

V gene: TRBV15
CDR3 protein: CATSRGRYPTNEKLFF

V gene: TRBV28
CDR3 protein: CASSPRSSREGRGEQFF

V gene: TRBV6-1
CDR3 protein: CASSDYGTGKYSSYNEQFF

V gene: TRBV28
CDR3 protein: CASSPQGQVYGNTIYF

V gene: TRBV2
CDR3 protein: CASSEGLGGAGYGYTF

V gene: TRBV5-1
CDR3 protein: CANTLGTGASTDTQYF

V gene: TRBV9
CDR3 protein: CASSVTVLTDTQYF

V gene: TRBV7-9
CDR3 protein: CASMPPPRAIMNTEAFF

V gene: TRBV28
CDR3 protein: CASSLSTGHWSTDTQYF

V gene: TRBV5-6
CDR3 protein: CASSLRRAYEQYF

V gene: TRBV15
CDR3 protein: CATRDLRSSTGELFF

V gene: TRBV7-7
CDR3 protein: CASSLGSSFTDTQYF

V gene: TRBV7-8
CDR3 protein: CASSPTGGWETQYF

V gene: TRBV7-2
CDR3 protein: CASSSYGTGEETQYF

V gene: TRBV15
CDR3 protein: CATRAGLRGGSGANVLTF